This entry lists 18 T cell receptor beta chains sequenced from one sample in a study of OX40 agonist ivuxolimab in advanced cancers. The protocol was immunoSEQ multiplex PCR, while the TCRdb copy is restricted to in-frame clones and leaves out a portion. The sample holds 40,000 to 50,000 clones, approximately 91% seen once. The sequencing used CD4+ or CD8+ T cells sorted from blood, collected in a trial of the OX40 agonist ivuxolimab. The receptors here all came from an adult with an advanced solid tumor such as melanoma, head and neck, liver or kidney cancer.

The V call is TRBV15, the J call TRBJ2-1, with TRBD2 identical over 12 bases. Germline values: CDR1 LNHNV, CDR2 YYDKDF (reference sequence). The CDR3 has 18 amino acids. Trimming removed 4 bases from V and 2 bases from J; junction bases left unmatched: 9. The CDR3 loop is CATSKRTSGIGPYNEQFF. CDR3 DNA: TGTGCCACCAGCAAGAGGACTAGCGGGATCGGGCCCTACAATGAGCAGTTCTTC. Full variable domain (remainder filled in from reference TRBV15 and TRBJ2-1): DAMVIQNPRYQVTQFGKPVTLSCSQTLNHNVMYWYQQKSSQAPKLLFHYYDKDFNNEADTPDNFQSRRPNTSFCFLDIRSPGLGDTAMYLCATSKRTSGIGPYNEQFFGPGTRLTVL.

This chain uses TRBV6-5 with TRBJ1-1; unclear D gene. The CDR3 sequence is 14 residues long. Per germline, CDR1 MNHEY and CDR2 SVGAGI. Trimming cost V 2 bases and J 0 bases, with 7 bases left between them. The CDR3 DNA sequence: TGTGCCAGCAGTTACCCGAACATGAACACTGAAGCTTTCTTT. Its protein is CASSYPNMNTEAFF.

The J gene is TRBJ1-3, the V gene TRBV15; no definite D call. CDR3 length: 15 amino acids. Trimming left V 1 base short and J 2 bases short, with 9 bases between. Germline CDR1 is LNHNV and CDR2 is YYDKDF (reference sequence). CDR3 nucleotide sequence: TGTGCCACCAGCAGAGTCAGGTCAGCTGGAAACACCATATATTTT. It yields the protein CATSRVRSAGNTIYF.

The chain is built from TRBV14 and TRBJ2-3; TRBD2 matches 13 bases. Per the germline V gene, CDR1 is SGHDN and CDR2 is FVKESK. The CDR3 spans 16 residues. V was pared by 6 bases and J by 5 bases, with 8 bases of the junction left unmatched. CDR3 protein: CASSNGLAGAVDTQYF. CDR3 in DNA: TGTGCCAGCAGTAACGGACTAGCGGGAGCTGTAGATACGCAGTATTTT.

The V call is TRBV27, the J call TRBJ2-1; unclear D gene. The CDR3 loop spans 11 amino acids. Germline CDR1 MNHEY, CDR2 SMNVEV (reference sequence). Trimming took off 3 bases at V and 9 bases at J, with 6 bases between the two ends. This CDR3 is CASSFGIEQFF. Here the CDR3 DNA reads TGTGCCAGCAGTTTTGGGATTGAGCAGTTCTTC.

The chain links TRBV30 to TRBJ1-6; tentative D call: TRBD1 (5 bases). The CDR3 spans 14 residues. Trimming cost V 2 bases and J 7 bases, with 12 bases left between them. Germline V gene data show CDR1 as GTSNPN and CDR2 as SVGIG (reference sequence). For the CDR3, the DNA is TGTGCCTGGAGTAATGGGGACCAAAATTCACCCCTCCACTTT. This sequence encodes CAWSNGDQNSPLHF.

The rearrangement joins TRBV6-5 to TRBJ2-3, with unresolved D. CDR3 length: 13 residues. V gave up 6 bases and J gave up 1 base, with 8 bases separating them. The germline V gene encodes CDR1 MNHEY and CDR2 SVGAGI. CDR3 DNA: TGTGCCAGCAGACCCCAGGGCACAGATACGCAGTATTTT. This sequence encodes CASRPQGTDTQYF.

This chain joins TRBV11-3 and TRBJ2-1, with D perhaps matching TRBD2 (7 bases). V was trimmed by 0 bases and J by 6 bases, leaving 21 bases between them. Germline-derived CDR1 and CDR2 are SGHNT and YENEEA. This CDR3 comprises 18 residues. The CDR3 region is CASSLDRQRGEGVNEQFF. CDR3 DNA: TGTGCCAGCAGCTTAGACCGACAGCGAGGGGAGGGGGTCAATGAGCAGTTCTTC.

CDR3 in DNA: TGTGCCAGCAGCTTAATGGTGGCTAGCGGATACAATGAGCAGTTCTTC. It codes for CASSLMVASGYNEQFF. The chain employs TRBV11-1 and TRBJ2-1; 7 bases align to TRBD2. Trimming at V came to 2 bases and at J to 4 bases, leaving 8 bases not matched to a gene. The CDR3 is 16 amino acids. The germline gives CDR1 SGHAT, CDR2 FQDESV (reference sequence).

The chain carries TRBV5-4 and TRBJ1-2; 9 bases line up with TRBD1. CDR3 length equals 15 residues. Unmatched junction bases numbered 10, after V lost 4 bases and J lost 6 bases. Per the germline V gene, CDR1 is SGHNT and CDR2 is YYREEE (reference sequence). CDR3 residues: CASSDRQGDGDGYTF. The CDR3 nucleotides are TGTGCCAGCAGCGATCGACAGGGGGACGGAGATGGCTACACCTTC. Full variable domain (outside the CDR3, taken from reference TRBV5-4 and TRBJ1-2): ETGVTQSPTHLIKTRGQQVTLRCSSQSGHNTVSWYQQALGQGPQFIFQYYREEENGRGNFPPRFSGLQFPNYSSELNVNALELDDSALYLCASSDRQGDGDGYTFGSGTRLTVV.

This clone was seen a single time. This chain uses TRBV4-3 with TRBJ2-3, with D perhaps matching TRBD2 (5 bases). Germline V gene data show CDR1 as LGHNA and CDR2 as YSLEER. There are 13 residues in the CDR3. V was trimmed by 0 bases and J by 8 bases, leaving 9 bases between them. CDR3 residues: CASSQDPAGTQYF. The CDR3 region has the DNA TGCGCCAGCAGCCAAGACCCGGCGGGTACGCAGTATTTT.

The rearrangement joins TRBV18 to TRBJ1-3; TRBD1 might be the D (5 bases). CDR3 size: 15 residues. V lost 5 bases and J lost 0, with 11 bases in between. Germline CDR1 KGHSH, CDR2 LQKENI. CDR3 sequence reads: CASSYDRSSGNTIYF. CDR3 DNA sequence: TGTGCCAGCTCATATGACAGAAGCTCTGGAAACACCATATATTTT.

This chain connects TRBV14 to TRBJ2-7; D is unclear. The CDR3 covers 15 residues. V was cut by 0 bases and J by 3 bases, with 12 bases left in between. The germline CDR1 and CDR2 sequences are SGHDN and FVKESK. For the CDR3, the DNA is TGTGCCAGCAGCCAAGATCGCCAGGCCAGCTACGAGCAGTACTTC. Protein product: CASSQDRQASYEQYF.

CDR3 DNA: TGCGCCAGCACCCCTACACAGGGACCCTACAATGAGCAGTTCTTC. Its protein is CASTPTQGPYNEQFF. The chain has TRBV10-1 and TRBJ2-1; TRBD1 might be the D (6 bases). V was pared by 7 bases and J by 2 bases, with 15 bases between. The CDR3 length is 15 residues. Germline V gives CDR1 WNHNN, CDR2 SYGVQD (reference sequence).

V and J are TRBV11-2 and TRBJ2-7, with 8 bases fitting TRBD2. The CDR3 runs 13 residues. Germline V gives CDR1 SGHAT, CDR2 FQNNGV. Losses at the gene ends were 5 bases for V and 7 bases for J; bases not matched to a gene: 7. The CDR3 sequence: CASSTRVAGEQYF. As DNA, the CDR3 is TGTGCCAGCAGCACCAGGGTAGCGGGAGAGCAGTACTTC. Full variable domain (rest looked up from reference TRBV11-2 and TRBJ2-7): EAGVAQSPRYKIIEKRQSVAFWCNPISGHATLYWYQQILGQGPKLLIQFQNNGVVDDSQLPKDRFSAERLKGVDSTLKIQPAKLEDSAVYLCASSTRVAGEQYFGPGTRLTVT.

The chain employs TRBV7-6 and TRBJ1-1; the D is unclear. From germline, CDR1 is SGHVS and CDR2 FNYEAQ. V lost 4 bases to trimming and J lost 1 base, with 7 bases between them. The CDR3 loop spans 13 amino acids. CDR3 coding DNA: TGTGCCAGCAGCTCACCTCCGAACACTGAAGCTTTCTTT. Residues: CASSSPPNTEAFF.

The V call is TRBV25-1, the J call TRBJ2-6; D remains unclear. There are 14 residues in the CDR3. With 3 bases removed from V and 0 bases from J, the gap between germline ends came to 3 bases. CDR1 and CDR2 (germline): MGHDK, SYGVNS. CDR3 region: CASSESSGANVLTF. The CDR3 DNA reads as TGTGCCAGCAGTGAGAGCTCTGGGGCCAACGTCCTGACTTTC.

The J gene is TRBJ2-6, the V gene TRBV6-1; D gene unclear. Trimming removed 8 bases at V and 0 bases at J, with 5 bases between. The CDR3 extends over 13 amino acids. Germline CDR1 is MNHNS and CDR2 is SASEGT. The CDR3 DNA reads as TGTGCCAGCGAGAGCTCTGGGGCCAACGTCCTGACTTTC. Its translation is CASESSGANVLTF.